The 15 T cell receptor beta chains below all came from one sample that was sequenced in a study of blood T cell repertoires in COVID-19 (TCRdb year 2020). The method behind the library was the immunoSEQ multiplex PCR assay. TCRdb holds this immuneACCESS table with in-frame rearrangements only. Some clones are missing; in checked studies, unresolved V genes explain under half, and the rest has no known cause. This sample comprises approximately 97,000 clones, about 90% of them detected only once. The ten top clones hold 2.1% of the sample. Material for sequencing was peripheral blood. The source is a middle-aged man with COVID-19, enrolled during active disease.

This chain links TRBV4-3 with TRBJ1-2; D ambiguous. The CDR3 covers 18 residues. With 0 bases removed from V and 0 bases from J, the gap between germline ends came to 17 bases. CDR1 and CDR2 from the germline V gene are LGHNA and YSLEER. CDR3 residues: CASSQDIRLRLANYGYTF. The CDR3 nucleotides read TGCGCCAGCAGCCAAGATATCCGGTTGAGATTAGCTAACTATGGCTACACCTTC.

The sample holds a few counts of this clone. This chain links TRBV13 with TRBJ1-2; 8 positions match TRBD1. The CDR3 runs to 14 residues. V lost 4 bases, J lost 4 bases, and 5 bases stayed unmatched. The V gene's germline CDR1 is PRHDT and CDR2 FYEKMQ (reference sequence). CDR3 sequence reads: CASSSRTGSYGYTF. The CDR3 DNA sequence: TGTGCCAGCAGCTCGCGGACAGGGAGCTATGGCTACACCTTC.

This clone has just one count. J is TRBJ2-2 and V is TRBV9; D is possibly TRBD2 (6 bases). Per germline, CDR1 SGDLS and CDR2 YYNGEE. The V and J ends lost 0 bases and 3 bases respectively, with 21 bases between them. The CDR3 totals 19 residues. For the CDR3, the DNA is TGTGCCAGCAGCGTAGGTCTGGGGGGACCCGCTCGTTACACCGGGGAGCTGTTTTTT. It specifies CASSVGLGGPARYTGELFF.

The CDR3 protein is CASSDLKAGGSNYGYTF. CDR3 coding DNA: TGTGCCAGCAGTGACCTTAAGGCAGGGGGTTCCAACTATGGCTACACCTTC. This sequence joins TRBV6-1 and TRBJ1-2; 7 nucleotides match TRBD1. V lost 3 bases, J lost 2 bases, and 12 bases stayed unmatched. The CDR3 covers 17 residues. Germline assignment: CDR1 MNHNS and CDR2 SASEGT.

The chain has TRBV7-8 and TRBJ2-7; the D gene is possibly TRBD1 (5 bases). The CDR3 sequence is 17 residues long. Germline CDR1 SGHVS, CDR2 FQNEAQ. V gave up 1 base and J gave up 0 bases, with 16 bases separating them. The CDR3 DNA reads as TGTGCCAGCAGCTTAGGGGGCCAGGGCAGGAGCTCCTACGAGCAGTACTTC. It is translated as CASSLGGQGRSSYEQYF.

The chain carries TRBV7-3 and TRBJ2-1; 7 bases are shared with TRBD2. This CDR3 is 12 amino acids long. Germline CDR1 reads SGHTA; CDR2 reads FQGTGA. The trim removed 5 bases at V and 14 bases at J, leaving 9 bases unmatched. This chain's CDR3 is CASSQIFGGKFF. The CDR3 DNA sequence: TGTGCCAGCAGCCAGATATTCGGGGGGAAGTTCTTC.

The gene calls are TRBV19 and TRBJ1-1, with D perhaps matching TRBD1 (5 bases). Germline-derived CDR1 and CDR2 are LNHDA and SQIVND (reference sequence). The V and J ends lost 4 bases and 0 bases respectively, with 9 bases between them. CDR3 length: 14 amino acids. The CDR3 nucleotides are TGTGCCAGTAGTACGGGACTGCTGAACACTGAAGCTTTCTTT. Amino acids: CASSTGLLNTEAFF.

The genes are TRBV18 and TRBJ1-6; a possible D gene is TRBD1 (5 bases). The CDR3 covers 17 residues. Germline CDR1 and CDR2: KGHSH and LQKENI. The ends were cut back, 6 bases at V and 0 bases at J, with 15 bases in the middle. CDR3 amino acids: CASSSGDSSSYNSPLHF. The CDR3 DNA sequence: TGTGCCAGCTCGTCCGGGGACTCAAGCTCCTATAATTCACCCCTCCACTTT.

The chain is built from TRBV5-6 and TRBJ1-6; D unclear. The CDR3 has 16 residues. Deletions cut 0 bases from V and 2 bases from J, with 9 bases between. CDR1 SGHDT and CDR2 YYEEEE come from the germline V gene. CDR3 loop: CASSLGTLTYNSPLHF. The CDR3 region has the DNA TGTGCCAGCAGCTTGGGGACTTTAACCTATAATTCACCCCTCCACTTT.

This chain joins TRBV19 and TRBJ2-3, with TRBD1 identical over 7 bases. Germline CDR1 LNHDA, CDR2 SQIVND (reference sequence). The J segment lost 5 bases and the V segment lost 3 bases, leaving 26 bases of the junction unmatched. This CDR3 comprises 21 residues. CDR3 protein: CASSIVAELRQGQKMIDTQYF. CDR3 nucleotide sequence: TGTGCCAGTAGTATCGTAGCCGAACTTCGACAGGGCCAGAAAATGATAGATACGCAGTATTTT.

The chain uses TRBV11-3 and TRBJ2-5; 8 nucleotides agree with TRBD1. Germline CDR1 SGHNT, CDR2 YENEEA. J gave up 5 bases and V 5 bases, and 10 bases lay outside the gene matches. This CDR3 has 15 amino acids. The CDR3 region has the DNA TGTGCCAGCAGCCCCAGACAGGGGACGGGCGAGACCCAGTACTTC. This translates into CASSPRQGTGETQYF.

The chain carries TRBV7-9 and TRBJ2-2, with 8 bases identical to TRBD2. Trimming cost V 5 bases and J 2 bases; bases outside gene matches: 4. CDR1 and CDR2 (germline): SEHNR, FQNEAQ (reference sequence). This CDR3 has 15 amino acids. The CDR3: CASSPSGGNTGELFF. The CDR3, as DNA: TGTGCCAGCAGCCCGAGCGGGGGTAACACCGGGGAGCTGTTTTTT.

The sample holds a few counts of this clone. The V gene is TRBV14, the J gene TRBJ2-7; 7 nucleotides line up with TRBD1. The V segment lost 0 bases and the J segment 8 bases; nucleotides outside the gene matches: 7. This CDR3 is 14 amino acids long. Germline CDR1 reads SGHDN; CDR2 reads FVKESK. The CDR3 bases are TGTGCCAGCAGCCAAGATGCGAAAGGGGGCAAGCAGTACTTC. Translating it yields CASSQDAKGGKQYF.

The chain carries TRBV27 and TRBJ1-1; TRBD1 might be the D (6 bases). The CDR3 consists of 14 residues. Germline V gene lookup returns CDR1 MNHEY and CDR2 SMNVEV (reference sequence). The germline V and J ends were trimmed by 5 bases and 0 bases, with 10 bases remaining between them. The CDR3 coding sequence is TGTGCCAGCAGTCCGAGGGGGATGAACACTGAAGCTTTCTTT. It is translated as CASSPRGMNTEAFF.

The chain joins TRBV18 to TRBJ2-2, with 9 bases identical to TRBD1. The CDR3 loop spans 15 amino acids. The J segment lost 4 bases and the V segment lost 0 bases, leaving 0 bases of the junction unmatched. Germline CDR1 KGHSH, CDR2 LQKENI. CDR3 protein: CASSPPGQGTGELFF. CDR3 nucleotides: TGTGCCAGCTCACCACCGGGACAGGGCACCGGGGAGCTGTTTTTT.